This T cell receptor beta chain was observed in a study of monozygotic twins with inflammatory bowel disease. The CDR3 sequence is 16 residues long. Germline lookup yields CDR1 SGHRS and CDR2 YFSETQ. TCRdb reanalyzed the 5' RACE reads, giving one entry per CDR3 protein sequence and no DNA. In all, the sample yields 330,000 or so distinct CDR3 sequences. This chain links TRBV5-1 with TRBJ1-6; TCRdb designates TRBD1, a call that cannot be tested without DNA. This receptor was obtained from a human donor with ulcerative colitis or Crohn's disease, or a healthy co-twin of an affected twin (not recorded which). The sequenced material came from blood. This chain's CDR3 is CPSSLATEAYNSPLHF.